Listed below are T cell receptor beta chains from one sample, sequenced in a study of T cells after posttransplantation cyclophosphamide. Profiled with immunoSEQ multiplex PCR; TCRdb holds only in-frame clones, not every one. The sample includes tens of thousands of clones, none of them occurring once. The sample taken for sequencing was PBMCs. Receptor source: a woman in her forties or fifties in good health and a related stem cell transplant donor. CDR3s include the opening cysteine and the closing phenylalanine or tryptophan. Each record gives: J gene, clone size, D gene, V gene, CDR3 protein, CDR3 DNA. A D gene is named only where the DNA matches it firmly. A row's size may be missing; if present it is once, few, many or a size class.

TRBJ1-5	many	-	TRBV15	CATSREAGLPNQPQHF	TGTGCCACCAGCAGAGAGGCAGGGCTCCCCAATCAGCCCCAGCATTTT
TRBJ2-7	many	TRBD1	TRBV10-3	CAISSKGQGPLEQYF	TGTGCCATCAGTTCGAAGGGACAGGGTCCGCTCGAGCAGTACTTC
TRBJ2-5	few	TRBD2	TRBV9	CASSVSPNSGSRYF	TGTGCCAGCAGCGTTTCCCCTAATAGCGGGAGCCGCTACTTC
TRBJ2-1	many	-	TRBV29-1	CSVARGPYNEQFF	TGCAGCGTTGCCCGCGGGCCCTACAATGAGCAGTTCTTC
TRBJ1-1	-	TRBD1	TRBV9	CASSVAGTGYTEAFF	TGTGCCAGCAGCGTAGCTGGGACAGGGTACACTGAAGCTTTCTTT
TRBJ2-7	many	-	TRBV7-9	CASSPEAAYEQYF	TGTGCCAGCAGCCCCGAGGCAGCCTACGAGCAGTACTTC
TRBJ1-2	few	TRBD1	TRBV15	CATSRGNDRVIGYTF	TGTGCCACCAGCAGAGGCAACGACAGGGTCATAGGCTACACCTTC
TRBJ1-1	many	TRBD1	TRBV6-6	CASSPGQRPNTEAFF	TGTGCCAGCAGTCCGGGACAGCGCCCGAACACTGAAGCTTTCTTT
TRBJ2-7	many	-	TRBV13	CASSLASSLYEQYF	TGTGCCAGCAGCTTAGCTTCGAGCCTGTACGAGCAGTACTTC
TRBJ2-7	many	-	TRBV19	CASSIDQSAYEQYF	TGTGCCAGTAGTATAGATCAGAGCGCCTACGAGCAGTACTTC
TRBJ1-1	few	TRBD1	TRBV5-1	CASSLTRQGAEAFF	TGCGCCAGCAGCTTGACACGACAGGGGGCTGAAGCTTTCTTT
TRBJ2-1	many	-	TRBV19	CASSVGTGEQFF	TGTGCCAGTAGTGTCGGGACTGGTGAGCAGTTCTTC
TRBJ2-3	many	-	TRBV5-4	CASSPDSDTQYF	TGTGCCAGCAGCCCAGACTCTGATACGCAGTATTTT
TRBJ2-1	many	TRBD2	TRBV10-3	CAIRGTSGDKYNEQFF	TGTGCCATCAGGGGGACTAGCGGGGACAAATACAATGAGCAGTTCTTC
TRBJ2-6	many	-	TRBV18	CASSPRGSGANVLTF	TGTGCCAGCTCACCGAGGGGCTCTGGGGCCAACGTCCTGACTTTC
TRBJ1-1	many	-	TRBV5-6	CASSVGRNTEAFF	TGTGCCAGCAGCGTGGGTAGGAACACTGAAGCTTTCTTT
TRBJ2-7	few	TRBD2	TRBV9	CASSVEGLAEEQYF	TGTGCCAGCAGCGTAGAGGGACTAGCAGAGGAGCAGTACTTC
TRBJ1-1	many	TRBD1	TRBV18	CASSPLPTGGFMNTEAFF	TGTGCCAGCTCACCTTTGCCTACAGGGGGATTCATGAACACTGAAGCTTTCTTT